The 10 T cell receptor beta chains reported below all come from one sample, sequenced in a study of blood T cell repertoires in COVID-19. Measured with immunoSEQ multiplex PCR; TCRdb has only the in-frame clones, and not every one. There are about 130,000 clones in the sample; 86% occur only once, and about 16% lies in the top ten. The material sequenced was peripheral blood. Source of these receptors: a woman aged 45-59 years who had recovered from COVID-19.

This clone was seen at least ten times. The gene calls are TRBV7-2 and TRBJ2-7; weak D call: TRBD2 (6 bases). The V gene's germline CDR1 is SGHTA and CDR2 FQGNSA. The CDR3 consists of 16 residues. The V end was cut by 5 bases, the J end by 1 base, with 18 bases between. The chain's CDR3 is CASSKRTAGKSYEQYF. The CDR3 DNA reads as TGTGCCAGCAGCAAACGGACGGCGGGGAAATCCTACGAGCAGTACTTC.

This chain joins TRBV24-1 and TRBJ2-1; 8 bases are shared with TRBD1. Germline V gene data show CDR1 as KGHDR and CDR2 as SFDVKD. Losses at the gene ends were 7 bases for V and 3 bases for J; bases not matched to a gene: 7. The CDR3 contains 15 residues. The CDR3 here is CATSSDREGYNEQFF. The CDR3 DNA sequence: TGTGCCACCAGCTCGGACAGGGAAGGCTACAATGAGCAGTTCTTC.

This sequence joins TRBV14 and TRBJ2-7, with TRBD1 matching over 7 bases. Losses at the gene ends were 4 bases for V and 6 bases for J; bases not matched to a gene: 12. Per germline, CDR1 SGHDN and CDR2 FVKESK. The CDR3 runs to 15 residues. CDR3 protein: CASSLLTGEYGEQYF. CDR3 sequence (DNA): TGTGCCAGCAGCCTCCTCACAGGGGAGTATGGCGAGCAGTACTTC.

This chain joins TRBV7-2 and TRBJ1-1; TRBD1 matches 8 bases. Germline V CDR1 and CDR2: SGHTA, FQGNSA. This CDR3 is 14 amino acids long. With 5 bases clipped from V and 5 bases from J, the junction kept 7 bases outside the gene matches. Here the CDR3 DNA reads TGTGCCAGCAGCCCCCAGGGGGCAGGGACTGAAGCTTTCTTT. It yields the protein CASSPQGAGTEAFF.

V gene TRBV19 combines with J gene TRBJ2-1; tentatively, D is TRBD2 (6 bases). Germline V gene sequence: CDR1 LNHDA, CDR2 SQIVND (reference sequence). This CDR3 region has 17 residues. The V gene lost 5 bases and the J gene lost 6 bases, with 23 bases spanning the gap. CDR3 nucleotide sequence: TGTGCCAGTAGTCTACTCGCGACTAGTAATTTCGGCAATGAGCAGTTCTTC. Amino acids: CASSLLATSNFGNEQFF. The entire variable domain, with the rest obtained from reference TRBV19 and TRBJ2-1, is as follows: DGGITQSPKYLFRKEGQNVTLSCEQNLNHDAMYWYRQDPGQGLRLIYYSQIVNDFQKGDIAEGYSVSREKKESFPLTVTSAQKNPTAFYLCASSLLATSNFGNEQFFGPGTRLTVL.

This clone was detected only a few times. The CDR3 protein is CASSDGAWGHEQYF. For the CDR3, the DNA is TGTGCCAGCAGCGACGGAGCTTGGGGGCACGAGCAGTACTTC. The chain joins TRBV14 to TRBJ2-7; D is possibly TRBD1 (6 bases). Looked up from germline, CDR1 is SGHDN and CDR2 is FVKESK. Trimming cost V 5 bases and J 5 bases, with 16 bases left between them. The CDR3 contains 14 residues.

The chain recombines TRBV6-5 with TRBJ1-5; D uncertain. V lost 1 base, J lost 6 bases, and 7 bases lay in between. This CDR3 spans 13 amino acids. CDR1 is MNHEY, CDR2 SVGAGI, per germline. CDR3 amino acids: CASSYWSGQPQHF. CDR3 nucleotide sequence: TGTGCCAGCAGTTACTGGTCGGGTCAGCCCCAGCATTTT.

This clone was seen only a few times. J is TRBJ2-1 and V is TRBV7-2; D may be TRBD2 (6 bases). V shed 3 bases and J shed 6 bases, with 12 bases lying between them. The CDR3 has 14 amino acids. Germline V gene lookup returns CDR1 SGHTA and CDR2 FQGNSA. The CDR3 loop reads CASSFSGSSNEQFF. The CDR3, as DNA: TGTGCCAGCAGCTTCTCCGGGAGTTCCAATGAGCAGTTCTTC.

The chain combines TRBV30 with TRBJ1-3; TRBD1 is a possible D gene (5 bases). This CDR3 comprises 12 residues. Germline CDR1 GTSNPN, CDR2 SVGIG (reference sequence). Trimming took off 8 bases at V and 4 bases at J, with 12 bases between the two ends. For the CDR3, the DNA is TGTGCCGGGGGGGTAATCGGAAACACCATATATTTT. Translated: CAGGVIGNTIYF.

This chain uses TRBV30 with TRBJ1-4; 10 bases align to TRBD1. After removal of 3 bases from V and 7 bases from J, the junction contained 8 bases not matched to a gene. The CDR3 runs 15 residues. Germline CDR1 and CDR2: GTSNPN and SVGIG (reference sequence). The CDR3 is CAWRRRDRGGEKLFF. The CDR3 DNA follows: TGTGCCTGGAGACGTAGGGACAGGGGCGGTGAAAAACTGTTTTTT. The full variable domain, its missing parts supplied by reference TRBV30 and TRBJ1-4, is SQTIHQWPATLVQPVGSPLSLECTVEGTSNPNLYWYRQAAGRGLQLLFYSVGIGQISSEVPQNLSASRPQDRQFILSSKKLLLSDSGFYLCAWRRRDRGGEKLFFGSGTQLSVL.